The 18 T cell receptor beta chains in this list originate from one sample, sequenced in a study of CD8 T cells in ankylosing spondylitis. These receptors are not linked to any known antigen. TCRdb fed the 5' RACE reads into MiXCR, producing one record per CDR3 protein. Of 350,000 to 450,000 distinct CDR3 sequences listed, roughly a quarter were seen once; the top ten hold roughly 1%. Study-wide results and caveats: Made up of under 10 highly homologous variants, a TCR beta motif appeared characteristic of ankylosing spondylitis blood.

Sequenced material: blood, either unsorted or a sorted T cell fraction (not recorded which). These receptor sequences come from a male donor with ankylosing spondylitis.

This clonotype was recorded a few times. The rearrangement links TRBV20-1 to TRBJ2-7; 14 nucleotides agree with TRBD2. V shed 6 bases and J 3 bases; nucleotides not matched to a gene: 7. Germline V gene data show CDR1 as DFQATT and CDR2 as SNEGSKA (reference sequence). The CDR3 contains 15 residues. Written as DNA, the CDR3 is TGCAGTGCGCCGGGACTAGCGGGAGTGGACTACGAGCAGTACTTC. This translates into CSAPGLAGVDYEQYF.

This clonotype was counted at least ten times. J is TRBJ1-5 and V is TRBV27, with no clear D. In germline, CDR1 is MNHEY, CDR2 SMNVEV (reference sequence). The CDR3 runs to 12 residues. V lost 7 bases and J lost 6, with 10 bases in between. CDR3: CASTDGSQPQHF. The DNA of the CDR3 is TGTGCCAGCACCGACGGGAGTCAGCCCCAGCATTTT.

The chain employs TRBV11-2 and TRBJ2-5, with D perhaps TRBD2 (5 bases). CDR3 size: 14 residues. Germline assignment: CDR1 SGHAT and CDR2 FQNNGV. Trimming cost V 3 bases and J 3 bases, with 11 bases left between them. The CDR3 DNA is TGTGCCAGCAGCTTGGAGCGGCTCGAAGAGACCCAGTACTTC. Encoded protein: CASSLERLEETQYF.

This chain uses TRBV20-1 with TRBJ2-1; D remains ambiguous. The CDR3 consists of 13 residues. Trimming removed 5 bases from V and 5 bases from J, with 13 bases in between. CDR1 is DFQATT and CDR2 is SNEGSKA in the germline V gene (reference sequence). In nucleotides, the CDR3 is TGCAGTGCTCCTGTGAGATCCCACAATGAGCAGTTCTTC. Protein product: CSAPVRSHNEQFF.

V and J are TRBV20-1 and TRBJ1-1, with 9 positions matching TRBD1. The CDR3 covers 17 residues. Germline V CDR1 and CDR2: DFQATT, SNEGSKA (reference sequence). V was clipped by 3 bases and J by 0 bases; unmatched bases: 11. The CDR3 is CSARALNWTGVNTEAFF. DNA of the CDR3: TGCAGTGCTAGGGCTCTGAACTGGACAGGGGTGAACACTGAAGCTTTCTTT.

J is TRBJ2-7 and V is TRBV5-5, with D unresolved. The CDR3 sequence is 15 residues long. Trimming shortened V by 0 bases and J by 0 bases, and 10 bases separated the two germline ends. Germline assignment: CDR1 SGHKS and CDR2 YYEKEE (reference sequence). For the CDR3, the DNA is TGTGCCAGCAGCTTGGGTACTCATAACTCCTACGAGCAGTACTTC. As protein: CASSLGTHNSYEQYF.

The chain joins TRBV12-3 or TRBV12-4 to TRBJ2-3; 9 bases line up with TRBD2. Losses at the gene ends were 3 bases for V and 3 bases for J; bases not matched to a gene: 7. The CDR3 is 16 amino acids. CDR3 nucleotide sequence: TGTGCCAGCAGTTTTCTGGCGGGAGGGCTAACAGATACGCAGTATTTT. Translated, it gives CASSFLAGGLTDTQYF.

V gene TRBV29-1 combines with J gene TRBJ2-5; TRBD1 matches at 7 bases. Germline CDR1 is SQVTM and CDR2 is ANQGSEA. The CDR3 runs 11 residues. The CDR3 DNA sequence: TGCAGGCGACAGGGAAAAGAGACCCAGTACTTC. It yields the protein CRRQGKETQYF.

This chain connects TRBV27 to TRBJ2-3, with 8 nucleotides matching TRBD2. CDR3 length: 15 amino acids. V lost 8 bases and J lost 4; bases outside the gene matches: 11. The germline gives CDR1 MNHEY, CDR2 SMNVEV (reference sequence). In DNA, the CDR3 is TGTGCCAGCGTTCCGAGCGGGAGACCGGCAGATACGCAGTATTTT. It is translated as CASVPSGRPADTQYF.

The chain uses TRBV28 and TRBJ2-1, with 10 bases lining up with TRBD2. The CDR3 consists of 16 residues. CDR1 and CDR2 (germline): MDHEN, SYDVKM. Germline trimming cut 5 bases from V and 15 bases from J; bases unmatched to any gene: 19. The CDR3 reads CASSPEPGLALRAAFF. CDR3 nucleotide sequence: TGTGCCAGCAGTCCAGAGCCGGGACTAGCGTTACGAGCGGCGTTCTTC. Drawing the rest from reference TRBV28 and TRBJ2-1, the complete variable domain is DVKVTQSSRYLVKRTGEKVFLECVQDMDHENMFWYRQDPGLGLRLIYFSYDVKMKEKGDIPEGYSVSREKKERFSLILESASTNQTSMYLCASSPEPGLALRAAFFGPGTRLTVL.

The chain carries TRBV20-1 and TRBJ2-2, with TRBD2 as a possible D gene (6 bases). With 6 bases removed from V and 5 bases from J, the gap between germline ends came to 19 bases. The CDR3 has 15 amino acids. Germline CDR1 and CDR2: DFQATT and SNEGSKA (reference sequence). The DNA for the CDR3 is TGCAGTGCCAGTTGGGCTAGCGCGGGGACCGGGGAGCTGTTTTTT. It specifies CSASWASAGTGELFF.

This clonotype was counted only a few times. V is TRBV11-1 and J is TRBJ2-2; 9 bases match TRBD2. The CDR3 extends over 16 amino acids. From germline, CDR1 is SGHAT and CDR2 FQDESV (reference sequence). J gave up 6 bases and V 5 bases, and 10 bases lay outside the gene matches. The CDR3 DNA sequence: TGTGCCAGCAGCCCCGGCGGGAGGGCCGTTGCCGGGGAGCTGTTTTTT. Protein product: CASSPGGRAVAGELFF.

This clonotype was recorded a few times. Here the CDR3 reads CATSNYVSGNTIYF. Here the CDR3 DNA reads TGTGCCACCAGCAACTACGTCTCTGGAAACACCATATATTTT. The V call is TRBV15, the J call TRBJ1-3, with D unclear. The CDR3 loop spans 14 amino acids. Trimming took 4 bases from V and 0 from J, leaving 7 bases between them. Germline V lookup: CDR1 LNHNV, CDR2 YYDKDF (reference sequence).

The chain carries TRBV7-2 and TRBJ1-2; possible D gene TRBD1, 5 bases. This CDR3 has 15 residues. Germline CDR1 SGHTA, CDR2 FQGNSA. V lost 5 bases, J lost 4 bases, and 17 bases lay in between. This CDR3 reads CASSPAPPGTYGYTF. CDR3 nucleotides: TGTGCCAGCAGCCCTGCCCCACCAGGGACCTATGGCTACACCTTC. The full variable domain, its missing parts supplied by reference TRBV7-2 and TRBJ1-2, is GAGVSQSPSNKVTEKGKDVELRCDPISGHTALYWYRQSLGQGLEFLIYFQGNSAPDKSGLPSDRFSAERTGGSVSTLTIQRTQQEDSAVYLCASSPAPPGTYGYTFGSGTRLTVV.

The chain employs TRBV18 and TRBJ1-5; D gene ambiguous. The CDR3 runs to 12 residues. Per the germline V gene, CDR1 is KGHSH and CDR2 is LQKENI. Deletions cut 1 base from V and 5 bases from J, with 3 bases between. CDR3 region: CASSPRDQPQHF. The CDR3 bases are TGTGCCAGCTCACCACGCGATCAGCCCCAGCATTTT. The variable domain in full, completed from reference TRBV18 and TRBJ1-5, reads NAGVMQNPRHLVRRRGQEARLRCSPMKGHSHVYWYRQLPEEGLKFMVYLQKENIIDESGMPKERFSAEFPKEGPSILRIQQVVRGDSAAYFCASSPRDQPQHFGDGTRLSIL.

The chain carries TRBV7-8 and TRBJ2-5; weak D call: TRBD1 (6 bases). The CDR3 sequence is 14 residues long. Germline lookup yields CDR1 SGHVS and CDR2 FQNEAQ. Trimming stripped 5 bases from V and 2 bases from J, with 12 bases between. The CDR3 loop is CASSIRTEQETQYF. The CDR3 DNA follows: TGTGCCAGCAGCATCCGGACAGAGCAAGAGACCCAGTACTTC. Filled out from reference TRBV7-8 and TRBJ2-5, the complete variable domain reads GAGVSQSPRYKVAKRGQDVALRCDPISGHVSLFWYQQALGQGPEFLTYFQNEAQLDKSGLPSDRFFAERPEGSVSTLKIQRTQQEDSAVYLCASSIRTEQETQYFGPGTRLLVL.

This clonotype has more than one count but fewer than ten. The gene calls are TRBV7-9 and TRBJ1-1; D gene unclear. Germline CDR1 reads SEHNR; CDR2 reads FQNEAQ (reference sequence). The CDR3 consists of 15 residues. The germline V and J ends were trimmed by 3 bases and 2 bases, with 13 bases remaining between them. The CDR3 loop is CASSFRLQRNTEAFF. Here the CDR3 DNA reads TGTGCCAGCAGCTTTCGTTTACAGCGAAACACTGAAGCTTTCTTT.

The V and J genes are TRBV5-1 and TRBJ1-1, with 9 bases that match TRBD1. Trimming cost V 4 bases and J 3 bases; bases outside gene matches: 10. The CDR3 is 16 amino acids. Germline CDR1 is SGHRS and CDR2 is YFSETQ. In DNA, the CDR3 is TGCGCCAGCAGCACTGGGGACAGGGACGTTCACACTGAAGCTTTCTTT. Translated, it gives CASSTGDRDVHTEAFF.